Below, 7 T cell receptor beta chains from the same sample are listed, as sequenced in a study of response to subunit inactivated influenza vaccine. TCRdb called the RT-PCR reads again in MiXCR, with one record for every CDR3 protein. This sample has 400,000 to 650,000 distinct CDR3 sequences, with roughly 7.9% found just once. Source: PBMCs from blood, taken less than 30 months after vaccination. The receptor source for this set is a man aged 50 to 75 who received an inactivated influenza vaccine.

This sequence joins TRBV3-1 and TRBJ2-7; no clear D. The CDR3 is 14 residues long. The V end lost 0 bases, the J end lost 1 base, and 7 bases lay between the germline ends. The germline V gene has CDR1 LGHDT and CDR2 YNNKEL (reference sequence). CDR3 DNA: TGTGCCAGCAGCCAAGAAGGAGTTTCCTACGAGCAGTACTTC. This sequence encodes CASSQEGVSYEQYF.

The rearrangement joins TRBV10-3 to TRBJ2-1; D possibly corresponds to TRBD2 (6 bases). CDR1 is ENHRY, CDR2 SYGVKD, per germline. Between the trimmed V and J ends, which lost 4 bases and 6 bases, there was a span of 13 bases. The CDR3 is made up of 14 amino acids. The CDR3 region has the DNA TGTGCCATCAGTGCTCACCAACTAGCCAATGAGCAGTTCTTC. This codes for CAISAHQLANEQFF.

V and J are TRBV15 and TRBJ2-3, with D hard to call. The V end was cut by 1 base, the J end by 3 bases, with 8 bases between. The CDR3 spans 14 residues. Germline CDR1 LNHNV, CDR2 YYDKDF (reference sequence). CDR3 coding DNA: TGTGCCACCAGCAGAGGGACGGTGACAGATACGCAGTATTTT. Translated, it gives CATSRGTVTDTQYF. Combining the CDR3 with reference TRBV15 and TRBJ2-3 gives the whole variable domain DAMVIQNPRYQVTQFGKPVTLSCSQTLNHNVMYWYQQKSSQAPKLLFHYYDKDFNNEADTPDNFQSRRPNTSFCFLDIRSPGLGDTAMYLCATSRGTVTDTQYFGPGTRLTVL.

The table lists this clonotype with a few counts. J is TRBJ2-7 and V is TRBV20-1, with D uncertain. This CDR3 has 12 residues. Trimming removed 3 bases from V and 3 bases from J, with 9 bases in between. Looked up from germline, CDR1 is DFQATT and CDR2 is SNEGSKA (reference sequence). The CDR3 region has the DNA TGCAGTGCTAGCCGAGTCCGCTACGAGCAGTACTTC. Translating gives CSASRVRYEQYF.

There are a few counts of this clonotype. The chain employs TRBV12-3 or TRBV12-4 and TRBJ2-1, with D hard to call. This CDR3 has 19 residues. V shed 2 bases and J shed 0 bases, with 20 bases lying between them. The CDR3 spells CASSLRPGPGRTSYNEQFF. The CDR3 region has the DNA TGTGCCAGCAGTTTAAGGCCCGGACCGGGCAGAACCTCCTACAATGAGCAGTTCTTC.

DNA of the CDR3: TGTGCCAGTAGAACGGGTATGGGACAGGGATACAATGAGCAGTTCTTC. Translation: CASRTGMGQGYNEQFF. This chain joins TRBV19 and TRBJ2-1, with 9 bases identical to TRBD1. The CDR3 contains 16 residues. The V gene's germline CDR1 is LNHDA and CDR2 SQIVND (reference sequence). J was trimmed by 4 bases and V by 6 bases; bases with no gene match: 10.

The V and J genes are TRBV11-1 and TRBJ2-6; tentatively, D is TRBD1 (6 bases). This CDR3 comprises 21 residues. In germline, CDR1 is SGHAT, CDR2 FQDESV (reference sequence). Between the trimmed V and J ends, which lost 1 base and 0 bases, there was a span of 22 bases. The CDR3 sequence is CASSLGLGGRGRSSGANVLTF. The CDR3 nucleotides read TGTGCCAGCAGCTTAGGATTAGGTGGCAGGGGACGGAGCTCTGGGGCCAACGTCCTGACTTTC. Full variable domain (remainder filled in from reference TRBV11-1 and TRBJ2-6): EAEVAQSPRYKITEKSQAVAFWCDPISGHATLYWYRQILGQGPELLVQFQDESVVDDSQLPKDRFSAERLKGVDSTLKIQPAELGDSAMYLCASSLGLGGRGRSSGANVLTFGAGSRLTVL.